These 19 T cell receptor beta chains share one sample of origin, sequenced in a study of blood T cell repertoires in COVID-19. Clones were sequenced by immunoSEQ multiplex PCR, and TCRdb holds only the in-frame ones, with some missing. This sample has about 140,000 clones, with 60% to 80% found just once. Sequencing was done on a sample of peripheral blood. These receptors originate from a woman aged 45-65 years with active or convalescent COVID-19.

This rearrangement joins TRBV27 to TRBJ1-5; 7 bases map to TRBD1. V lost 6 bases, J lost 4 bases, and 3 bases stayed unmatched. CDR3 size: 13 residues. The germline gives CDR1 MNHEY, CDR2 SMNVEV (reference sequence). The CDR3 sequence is CASRPTGNQPQHF. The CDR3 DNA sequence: TGTGCCAGCAGGCCGACAGGGAATCAGCCCCAGCATTTT.

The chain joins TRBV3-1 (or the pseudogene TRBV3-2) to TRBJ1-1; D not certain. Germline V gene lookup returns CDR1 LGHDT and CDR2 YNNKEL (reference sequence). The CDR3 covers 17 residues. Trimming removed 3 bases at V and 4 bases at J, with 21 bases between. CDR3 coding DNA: TGTGCCAGCAGCCAGGCCCTCGGTGAGCCTAGTGGCACTGAAGCTTTCTTT. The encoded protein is CASSQALGEPSGTEAFF.

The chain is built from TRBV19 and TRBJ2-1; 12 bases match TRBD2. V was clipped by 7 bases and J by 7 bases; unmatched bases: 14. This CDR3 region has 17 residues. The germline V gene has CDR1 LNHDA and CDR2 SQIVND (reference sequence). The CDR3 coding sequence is TGTGCCAGTACCCCGTACCCGGGACTAGCGGGCGGTAATGAGCAGTTCTTC. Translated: CASTPYPGLAGGNEQFF. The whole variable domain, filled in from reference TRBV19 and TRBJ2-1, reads DGGITQSPKYLFRKEGQNVTLSCEQNLNHDAMYWYRQDPGQGLRLIYYSQIVNDFQKGDIAEGYSVSREKKESFPLTVTSAQKNPTAFYLCASTPYPGLAGGNEQFFGPGTRLTVL.

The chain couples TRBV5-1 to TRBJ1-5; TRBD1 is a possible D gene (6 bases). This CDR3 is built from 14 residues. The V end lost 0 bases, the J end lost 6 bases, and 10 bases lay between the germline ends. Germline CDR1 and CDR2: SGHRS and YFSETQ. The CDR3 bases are TGCGCCAGCAGCTTGGCCCCAGGGGCTCAGCCCCAGCATTTT. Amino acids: CASSLAPGAQPQHF.

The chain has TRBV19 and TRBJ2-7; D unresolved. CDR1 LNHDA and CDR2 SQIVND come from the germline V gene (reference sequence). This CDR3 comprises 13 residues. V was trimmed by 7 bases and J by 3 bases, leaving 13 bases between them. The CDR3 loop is CASMGGGVYEQYF. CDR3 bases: TGTGCCAGTATGGGTGGCGGAGTCTACGAGCAGTACTTC.

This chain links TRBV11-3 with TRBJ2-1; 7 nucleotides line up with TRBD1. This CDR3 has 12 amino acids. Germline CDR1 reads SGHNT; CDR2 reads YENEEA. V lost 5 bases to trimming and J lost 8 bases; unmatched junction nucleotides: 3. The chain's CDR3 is CASSPQGDEQFF. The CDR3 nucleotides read TGTGCCAGCAGCCCGCAGGGGGATGAGCAGTTCTTC.

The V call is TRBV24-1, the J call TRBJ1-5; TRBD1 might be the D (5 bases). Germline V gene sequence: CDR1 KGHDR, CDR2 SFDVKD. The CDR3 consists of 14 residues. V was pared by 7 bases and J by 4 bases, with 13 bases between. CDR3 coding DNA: TGTGCCACCAGGGGACTGAGAGGGAATCAGCCCCAGCATTTT. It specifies CATRGLRGNQPQHF.

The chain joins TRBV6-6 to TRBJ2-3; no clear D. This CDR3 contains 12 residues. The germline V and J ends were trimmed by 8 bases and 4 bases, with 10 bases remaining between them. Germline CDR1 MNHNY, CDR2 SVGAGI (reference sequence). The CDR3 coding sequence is TGTGCCAGCGGGCATCTGGCAGATACGCAGTATTTT. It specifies CASGHLADTQYF.

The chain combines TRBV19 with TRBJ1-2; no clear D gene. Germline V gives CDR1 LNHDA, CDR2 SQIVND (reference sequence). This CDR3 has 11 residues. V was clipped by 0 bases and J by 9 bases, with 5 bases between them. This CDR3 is CASSIDERYTF. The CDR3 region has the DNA TGTGCCAGTAGTATAGATGAGCGCTACACCTTC. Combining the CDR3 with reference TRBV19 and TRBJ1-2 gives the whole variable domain DGGITQSPKYLFRKEGQNVTLSCEQNLNHDAMYWYRQDPGQGLRLIYYSQIVNDFQKGDIAEGYSVSREKKESFPLTVTSAQKNPTAFYLCASSIDERYTFGSGTRLTVV.

The CDR3 protein is CASSTQGLNTDTQYF. The CDR3 DNA is TGTGCCAGCAGTACACAGGGGTTAAACACAGATACGCAGTATTTT. The J gene is TRBJ2-3, the V gene TRBV2; 7 nucleotides line up with TRBD1. CDR3 length equals 15 residues. V was clipped by 5 bases and J by 2 bases; unmatched bases: 7. Germline V gene sequence: CDR1 SNHLY, CDR2 FYNNEI.

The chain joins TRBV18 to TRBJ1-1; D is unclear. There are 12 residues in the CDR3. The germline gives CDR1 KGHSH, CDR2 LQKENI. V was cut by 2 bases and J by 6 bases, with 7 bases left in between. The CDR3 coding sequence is TGTGCCAGCTCACCAGGGCGGGCTGAAGCTTTCTTT. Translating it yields CASSPGRAEAFF.

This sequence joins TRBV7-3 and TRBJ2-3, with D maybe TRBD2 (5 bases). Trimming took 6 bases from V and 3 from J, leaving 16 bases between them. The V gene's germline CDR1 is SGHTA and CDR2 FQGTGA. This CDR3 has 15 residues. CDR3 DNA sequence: TGTGCCAGCAGTCGACTAACGACCACAACAGATACGCAGTATTTT. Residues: CASSRLTTTTDTQYF.

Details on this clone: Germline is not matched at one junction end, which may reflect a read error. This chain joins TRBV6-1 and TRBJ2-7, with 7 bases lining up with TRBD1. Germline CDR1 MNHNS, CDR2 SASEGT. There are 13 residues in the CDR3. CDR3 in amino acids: CAGSETRDSKQYF. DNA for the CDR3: TGTGCCGGCAGTGAAACCCGGGACAGTAAGCAGTACTTC.

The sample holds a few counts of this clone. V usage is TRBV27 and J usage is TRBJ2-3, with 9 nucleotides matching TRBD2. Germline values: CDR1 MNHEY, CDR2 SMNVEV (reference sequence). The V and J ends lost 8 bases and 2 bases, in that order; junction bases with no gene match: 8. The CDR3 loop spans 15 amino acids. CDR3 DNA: TGTGCCAGCGCAAGACTAGCGGTTACCACAGATACGCAGTATTTT. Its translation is CASARLAVTTDTQYF.

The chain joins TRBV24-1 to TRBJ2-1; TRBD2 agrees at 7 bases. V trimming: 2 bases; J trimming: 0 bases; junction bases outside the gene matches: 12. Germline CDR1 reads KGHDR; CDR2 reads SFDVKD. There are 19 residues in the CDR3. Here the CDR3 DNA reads TGTGCCACCAGTGATTGGACGGGGGGAGCGGGAAACTCCTACAATGAGCAGTTCTTC. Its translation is CATSDWTGGAGNSYNEQFF.

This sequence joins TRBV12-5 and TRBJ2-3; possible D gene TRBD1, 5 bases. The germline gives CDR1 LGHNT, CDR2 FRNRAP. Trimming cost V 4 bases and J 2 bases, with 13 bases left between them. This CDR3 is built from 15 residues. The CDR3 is CASGSGKGNTDTQYF. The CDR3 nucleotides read TGTGCTAGTGGTTCAGGAAAGGGGAACACAGATACGCAGTATTTT.

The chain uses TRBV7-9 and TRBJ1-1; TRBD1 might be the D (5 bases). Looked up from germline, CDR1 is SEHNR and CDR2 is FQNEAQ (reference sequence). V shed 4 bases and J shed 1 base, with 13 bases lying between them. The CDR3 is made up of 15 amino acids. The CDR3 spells CASSSLGQRNTEAFF. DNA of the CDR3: TGTGCCAGCAGCTCCCTCGGACAACGGAACACTGAAGCTTTCTTT.

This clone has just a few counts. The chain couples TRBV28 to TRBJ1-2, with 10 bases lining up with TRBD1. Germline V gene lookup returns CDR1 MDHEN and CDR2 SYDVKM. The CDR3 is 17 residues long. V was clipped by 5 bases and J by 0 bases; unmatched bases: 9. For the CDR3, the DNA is TGTGCCAGCAGTAACCGGGACAGGGGTTCGACTAACTATGGCTACACCTTC. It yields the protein CASSNRDRGSTNYGYTF.

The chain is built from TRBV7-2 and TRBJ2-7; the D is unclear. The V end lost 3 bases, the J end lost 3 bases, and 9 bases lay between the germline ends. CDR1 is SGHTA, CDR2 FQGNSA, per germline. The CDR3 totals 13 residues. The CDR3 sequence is CASSFELSYEQYF. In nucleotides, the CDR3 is TGTGCCAGCAGCTTCGAACTGAGCTACGAGCAGTACTTC.